The 13 T cell receptor beta chains given below trace back to one sample, sequenced in a study of graft-versus-host responses after intestinal transplantation. No cognate antigen is known for these TCRs. Libraries were prepared by immunoSEQ multiplex PCR; TCRdb keeps only in-frame clonotypes and omits some of them. The table has approximately 80,000 clones, about 89% seen once; the top ten hold 0.34%. The specimen was unstimulated CD4+ T cells sorted from spleen or lymph node cells, collected before intestinal transplant. The receptors derive from a human donor who received an intestinal transplant.

V usage is TRBV14 and J usage is TRBJ1-1; possibly TRBD1 for D (6 bases). Germline loops: CDR1 SGHDN, CDR2 FVKESK. The CDR3 sequence is 14 residues long. Trimming removed 1 base from V and 6 bases from J, with 12 bases in between. DNA of the CDR3: TGTGCCAGCAGCCAAGCCACAGGGTTACCTGAAGCTTTCTTT. Protein: CASSQATGLPEAFF.

This clone was recorded only once. This chain connects TRBV18 to TRBJ2-7; D not certain. Between the trimmed V and J ends, which lost 2 bases and 0 bases, there was a span of 8 bases. This CDR3 contains 14 residues. In germline, CDR1 is KGHSH, CDR2 LQKENI. The CDR3 DNA sequence: TGTGCCAGCTCACCAGCAGGAACCTCCTACGAGCAGTACTTC. Translated, it gives CASSPAGTSYEQYF.

The V gene is TRBV30, the J gene TRBJ2-1; 11 bases fit TRBD2. This CDR3 spans 16 amino acids. V dropped 3 bases and J dropped 2; count of bases not matched to a gene: 6. Germline lookup yields CDR1 GTSNPN and CDR2 SVGIG (reference sequence). The CDR3 bases are TGTGCCTGGAGACCGTTTAGCGGGGGGGCCTACAATGAGCAGTTCTTC. Amino acid sequence: CAWRPFSGGAYNEQFF. Using reference TRBV30 and TRBJ2-1 for the parts outside the CDR3, the full variable domain is SQTIHQWPATLVQPVGSPLSLECTVEGTSNPNLYWYRQAAGRGLQLLFYSVGIGQISSEVPQNLSASRPQDRQFILSSKKLLLSDSGFYLCAWRPFSGGAYNEQFFGPGTRLTVL.

This clone was seen more than once but under ten times. CDR3 nucleotide sequence: TGTGCCAGCGCCCCCGGGACAGGGGCCTACAATGAGCAGTTCTTC. Its translation: CASAPGTGAYNEQFF. J is TRBJ2-1 and V is TRBV7-3; 10 bases line up with TRBD1. V lost 8 bases to trimming and J lost 2 bases; unmatched junction nucleotides: 6. This CDR3 region has 15 residues. CDR1 SGHTA and CDR2 FQGTGA come from the germline V gene.

The chain has TRBV27 and TRBJ1-6; TRBD1 might be the D (5 bases). Germline-derived CDR1 and CDR2 are MNHEY and SMNVEV (reference sequence). This CDR3 comprises 16 residues. Deletions cut 3 bases from V and 7 bases from J, with 16 bases between. Here the CDR3 DNA reads TGTGCCAGCAGTTTTCAGGGTCTGGATCCCAATTCACCCCTCCACTTT. Residues: CASSFQGLDPNSPLHF.

The gene calls are TRBV4-2 and TRBJ2-5; D might be TRBD1 (5 bases). Trimming removed 0 bases from V and 5 bases from J, with 16 bases in between. The CDR3 loop spans 16 amino acids. CDR1 LGHNA and CDR2 YNFKEQ come from the germline V gene. The CDR3 coding sequence is TGTGCCAGCAGCCAAGACCTCCTAGGGGCGTATGAGACCCAGTACTTC. It specifies CASSQDLLGAYETQYF.

The rearrangement joins TRBV6-1 to TRBJ2-7; TRBD2 is a possible D gene (6 bases). Germline-derived CDR1 and CDR2 are MNHNS and SASEGT. This CDR3 comprises 17 residues. Trimming stripped 0 bases from V and 2 bases from J, with 17 bases between. CDR3 protein: CASSEARGRKLAYEQYF. The CDR3 DNA reads as TGTGCCAGCAGTGAAGCGCGGGGACGGAAGTTAGCCTACGAGCAGTACTTC.

The chain joins TRBV19 to TRBJ2-1, with a weak D call TRBD2 (6 bases). With 7 bases removed from V and 2 bases from J, the gap between germline ends came to 9 bases. CDR1 LNHDA and CDR2 SQIVND come from the germline V gene (reference sequence). This CDR3 contains 13 residues. This CDR3 is CASTGVAYNEQFF. CDR3 nucleotide sequence: TGTGCCAGTACGGGGGTGGCCTACAATGAGCAGTTCTTC.

This clone was recorded only once. CDR3 sequence (DNA): TGTGCCAGCAGCCAATTCCCAACCGGGACTAGCTTCAATGAGCAGTTCTTC. Translating it yields CASSQFPTGTSFNEQFF. V is TRBV4-2 and J is TRBJ2-1; 9 bases map to TRBD2. The germline V gene has CDR1 LGHNA and CDR2 YNFKEQ. The trim removed 2 bases at V and 6 bases at J, leaving 11 bases unmatched. The CDR3 runs 17 residues.

This clone has only one observation. The chain joins TRBV4-2 to TRBJ1-1, with D possibly TRBD1 on 6 matching bases. Germline V gene sequence: CDR1 LGHNA, CDR2 YNFKEQ. V was clipped by 4 bases and J by 2 bases, with 8 bases between them. The CDR3 is 13 amino acids. The CDR3 is CASSPQGNTEAFF. DNA for the CDR3: TGTGCCAGCAGCCCACAGGGAAACACTGAAGCTTTCTTT.

This clone came up once. This chain connects TRBV10-2 to TRBJ1-2; D perhaps matches TRBD1 (5 bases). V was shortened by 7 bases and J by 6 bases, with 9 bases between the two germline ends. The CDR3 runs 11 residues. Per the germline V gene, CDR1 is WSHSY and CDR2 is SAAADI. CDR3 residues: CASMGGDGYTF. In nucleotides, the CDR3 is TGCGCCAGCATGGGAGGGGATGGCTACACCTTC.

V is TRBV27 and J is TRBJ2-5; possibly TRBD2 for D (6 bases). The J call may be in error: the DNA end matches TRBJ2-7 better. The germline V gene has CDR1 MNHEY and CDR2 SMNVEV (reference sequence). This CDR3 comprises 16 residues. The CDR3: CASSSTSLAQDYEQYF. In nucleotides, the CDR3 is TGTGCCAGCAGTTCAACATCACTAGCTCAAGATTACGAGCAGTACTTC.

The V and J genes are TRBV7-2 and TRBJ2-3, with D unclear. V was clipped by 1 base and J by 5 bases, with 7 bases between them. The V gene's germline CDR1 is SGHTA and CDR2 FQGNSA. The CDR3 is 13 residues long. The CDR3 DNA reads TGTGCCAGCAGCTTAGATGGCCAAGATACGCAGTATTTT. As protein: CASSLDGQDTQYF.